This entry lists 26 T cell receptor beta chains sequenced from one sample in a study of blood T cell repertoires in COVID-19. Profiling relied on immunoSEQ multiplex PCR, and the TCRdb table lists in-frame clones only, not all of them. The sample holds 10,000 to 14,000 clones, around 90% seen once. Sequenced material: peripheral blood. These receptor sequences come from a human donor in a cohort sampled during active COVID-19.

The chain uses TRBV5-1 and TRBJ2-7; 8 bases fit TRBD2. This CDR3 region has 14 residues. Germline V CDR1 and CDR2: SGHRS, YFSETQ. The trim removed 1 base at V and 4 bases at J, leaving 4 bases unmatched. CDR3 amino acids: CASSLTTSEYEQYF. In DNA, the CDR3 is TGCGCCAGCAGCTTGACGACTAGCGAGTACGAGCAGTACTTC. Full variable domain (missing parts from reference TRBV5-1 and TRBJ2-7): KAGVTQTPRYLIKTRGQQVTLSCSPISGHRSVSWYQQTPGQGLQFLFEYFSETQRNKGNFPGRFSGRQFSNSRSEMNVSTLELGDSALYLCASSLTTSEYEQYFGPGTRLTVT.

The J gene is TRBJ1-2, the V gene TRBV6-5; 8 positions match TRBD1. With V trimmed by 7 bases and J by 3 bases, 7 bases remained unmatched. The CDR3 consists of 14 residues. Germline V gene sequence: CDR1 MNHEY, CDR2 SVGAGI. The CDR3 here is CASNDRGRYYGYTF. In DNA, the CDR3 is TGTGCCAGCAACGACAGGGGCCGTTACTATGGCTACACCTTC.

The J gene is TRBJ2-7, the V gene TRBV27; D not certain. This CDR3 comprises 11 residues. With 4 bases removed from V and 4 bases from J, the gap between germline ends came to 5 bases. Germline V gene lookup returns CDR1 MNHEY and CDR2 SMNVEV (reference sequence). CDR3 residues: CASSSQYEQYF. DNA of the CDR3: TGTGCCAGCAGTTCCCAGTACGAGCAGTACTTC.

The rearrangement uses TRBV19 and TRBJ2-4; D is undetermined. This CDR3 comprises 13 residues. Germline-derived CDR1 and CDR2 are LNHDA and SQIVND (reference sequence). Trimming shortened V by 0 bases and J by 6 bases, and 6 bases separated the two germline ends. The CDR3 nucleotides read TGTGCCAGTAGTATAGAGGAGTTAAACATTCAGTACTTC. Translating gives CASSIEELNIQYF.

This clone was seen just once. The gene calls are TRBV10-1 and TRBJ2-3; D remains ambiguous. The CDR3 extends over 13 amino acids. The germline V gene encodes CDR1 WNHNN and CDR2 SYGVQD (reference sequence). V was trimmed by 0 bases and J by 5 bases, leaving 6 bases between them. The CDR3 DNA reads as TGCGCCAGCAGTGAGTCGAGAGTAGATACGCAGTATTTT. Its translation: CASSESRVDTQYF.

This clone was detected only once. The rearrangement links TRBV7-9 to TRBJ2-3, with 9 bases fitting TRBD2. The V gene end was trimmed by 1 base and the J gene end by 5 bases; junction bases not matched to a gene: 1. The CDR3 runs to 14 residues. Germline-derived CDR1 and CDR2 are SEHNR and FQNEAQ (reference sequence). CDR3 sequence: CASSLGGGGDTQYF. CDR3 DNA sequence: TGTGCCAGCAGCTTAGGCGGGGGGGGAGATACGCAGTATTTT.

The V and J genes are TRBV4-2 and TRBJ2-6; D possibly corresponds to TRBD1 (6 bases). Germline values: CDR1 LGHNA, CDR2 YNFKEQ. This CDR3 is 17 amino acids long. The V end lost 5 bases, the J end lost 3 bases, and 17 bases lay between the germline ends. The CDR3 loop reads CASSRPGQGGGANVLTF. The CDR3 DNA sequence: TGTGCCAGCAGCAGACCGGGACAAGGAGGTGGGGCCAACGTCCTGACTTTC.

The chain combines TRBV7-8 with TRBJ1-2; D call uncertain. V shed 2 bases and J shed 1 base, with 23 bases lying between them. The CDR3 spans 19 residues. CDR1 and CDR2 from the germline V gene are SGHVS and FQNEAQ. The CDR3 DNA reads TGTGCCAGCAGCTTAAGAGGCCTTTATGAGGGAGAGGGTAACTATGGCTACACCTTC. Translation gives CASSLRGLYEGEGNYGYTF.

The CDR3 coding sequence is TGTGCCAGCAGCCCAAGGACAGGGGGCGATAATGAAAAACTGTTTTTT. It yields the protein CASSPRTGGDNEKLFF. V and J are TRBV28 and TRBJ1-4; 11 positions agree with TRBD1. V gave up 6 bases and J gave up 4 bases; unmatched junction bases: 7. This CDR3 has 16 residues. In germline, CDR1 is MDHEN, CDR2 SYDVKM.

The chain is built from TRBV5-1 and TRBJ1-1; no definite D call. The CDR3 has 13 amino acids. Trimming cost V 0 bases and J 1 base, with 4 bases left between them. Germline V gene data show CDR1 as SGHRS and CDR2 as YFSETQ. CDR3 loop: CASSLEANTEAFF. The CDR3 DNA reads TGCGCCAGCAGCTTGGAAGCGAACACTGAAGCTTTCTTT.

V is TRBV27 and J is TRBJ2-5; the D gene is possibly TRBD1 (6 bases). The V gene lost 6 bases and the J gene lost 5 bases, with 16 bases spanning the gap. The germline gives CDR1 MNHEY, CDR2 SMNVEV (reference sequence). CDR3 length: 14 amino acids. This chain's CDR3 is CASSRKGVGETQYF. CDR3 in DNA: TGTGCCAGCAGCCGAAAGGGGGTAGGGGAGACCCAGTACTTC.

This clone appeared a few times. CDR3 residues: CASSQLAGEHTDTQYF. The CDR3 DNA is TGTGCCAGCAGCCAACTAGCGGGGGAACACACAGATACGCAGTATTTT. The rearrangement links TRBV4-2 to TRBJ2-3; 10 nucleotides line up with TRBD2. The germline V gene encodes CDR1 LGHNA and CDR2 YNFKEQ. Unmatched junction bases numbered 4, after V lost 2 bases and J lost 2 bases. This CDR3 is built from 16 residues.

The J gene is TRBJ2-7, the V gene TRBV2; unclear D gene. Germline CDR1 is SNHLY and CDR2 is FYNNEI. The germline V and J ends were trimmed by 6 bases and 4 bases, with 13 bases remaining between them. This CDR3 is built from 13 residues. The CDR3 here is CASRGQVIYEQYF. CDR3 DNA sequence: TGTGCCAGCAGAGGTCAGGTAATTTACGAGCAGTACTTC.

The genes are TRBV7-6 and TRBJ2-5; TRBD2 is a possible D gene (6 bases). CDR3 length: 12 amino acids. CDR1 is SGHVS and CDR2 is FNYEAQ in the germline V gene. V was cut by 5 bases and J by 7 bases, with 11 bases left in between. The CDR3 DNA reads as TGTGCCAGCAGCGAGACTAGTGGGACCCAGTACTTC. Its protein product is CASSETSGTQYF. The full variable domain, its missing parts supplied by reference TRBV7-6 and TRBJ2-5, is GAGVSQSPRYKVTKRGQDVALRCDPISGHVSLYWYRQALGQGPEFLTYFNYEAQQDKSGLPNDRFSAERPEGSISTLTIQRTEQRDSAMYRCASSETSGTQYFGPGTRLLVL.

The chain combines TRBV12-5 with TRBJ1-1; TRBD1 is a possible D gene (6 bases). Trimming shortened V by 5 bases and J by 4 bases, and 17 bases separated the two germline ends. Looked up from germline, CDR1 is LGHNT and CDR2 is FRNRAP. The CDR3 runs to 15 residues. CDR3 protein: CASGPGHLTGTEAFF. Written as DNA, the CDR3 is TGTGCTAGTGGTCCGGGACATCTAACGGGCACTGAAGCTTTCTTT.

The chain couples TRBV5-1 to TRBJ2-3, with D unresolved. Germline loops: CDR1 SGHRS, CDR2 YFSETQ. Between the trimmed V and J ends, which lost 0 bases and 0 bases, there was a span of 8 bases. CDR3 length: 15 amino acids. The DNA of the CDR3 is TGCGCCAGCAGCTTGGGCACAGTTAGCACAGATACGCAGTATTTT. Protein: CASSLGTVSTDTQYF.

The chain is built from TRBV28 and TRBJ2-7; 10 bases line up with TRBD2. Germline V gene lookup returns CDR1 MDHEN and CDR2 SYDVKM. This CDR3 region has 15 residues. The ends lost 0 bases at V and 5 bases at J; junction bases unmatched: 4. In DNA form, the CDR3 reads TGTGCCAGCAGTTTATGGTCTCTAGCGGGGGACGAGCAGTACTTC. Its protein product is CASSLWSLAGDEQYF.

The chain has TRBV7-8 and TRBJ2-5; 7 nucleotides align to TRBD2. Trimming at V came to 6 bases and at J to 5 bases, leaving 6 bases not matched to a gene. This CDR3 spans 13 amino acids. Germline values: CDR1 SGHVS, CDR2 FQNEAQ. The CDR3 coding sequence is TGTGCCAGCAGGTCGGGGGGTTGGGAGACCCAGTACTTC. It encodes CASRSGGWETQYF.

The gene calls are TRBV15 and TRBJ2-4; no clear D gene. Trimming cost V 1 base and J 9 bases, with 10 bases left between them. The CDR3 extends over 13 amino acids. Germline CDR1 reads LNHNV; CDR2 reads YYDKDF (reference sequence). This CDR3 is CATSRAEGGIQYF. The CDR3 DNA reads TGTGCCACCAGCAGAGCAGAAGGCGGCATTCAGTACTTC.

The chain couples TRBV30 to TRBJ2-3; 8 nucleotides match TRBD1. V was pared by 7 bases and J by 14 bases, with 11 bases of the junction left unmatched. Germline V gives CDR1 GTSNPN, CDR2 SVGIG (reference sequence). The CDR3 runs to 11 residues. For the CDR3, the DNA is TGTGCCTTTTACAGGGGGATTATTTGGTATTTT. Translated: CAFYRGIIWYF.

J is TRBJ2-5 and V is TRBV13; the D gene is possibly TRBD2 (5 bases). The germline gives CDR1 PRHDT, CDR2 FYEKMQ (reference sequence). The ends were cut back, 5 bases at V and 5 bases at J, with 18 bases in the middle. The CDR3 spans 15 residues. The CDR3 is CASSTERDSSETQYF. The CDR3 DNA follows: TGTGCCAGCAGCACCGAACGGGATTCGTCGGAGACCCAGTACTTC.

The chain carries TRBV18 and TRBJ1-1; D is possibly TRBD1 (5 bases). V dropped 9 bases and J dropped 0 bases, with 11 bases sitting between them. The CDR3 totals 13 residues. Germline V gene sequence: CDR1 KGHSH, CDR2 LQKENI. The chain's CDR3 is CASSGSVNTEAFF. Here the CDR3 DNA reads TGTGCCAGTTCAGGGAGTGTGAACACTGAAGCTTTCTTT.

This clone came up a few times. The J gene is TRBJ2-2, the V gene TRBV5-1, with D perhaps TRBD1 (6 bases). The CDR3 is 15 amino acids. Trimming removed 0 bases from V and 6 bases from J, with 12 bases in between. Germline values: CDR1 SGHRS, CDR2 YFSETQ. The CDR3 nucleotides read TGCGCCAGCAGCTTGGACAGGGTTGGAGCCGGGGAGCTGTTTTTT. Protein sequence: CASSLDRVGAGELFF.

V usage is TRBV24-1 and J usage is TRBJ1-4; 8 bases align to TRBD1. V gave up 4 bases and J gave up 8 bases; unmatched junction bases: 8. Germline V lookup: CDR1 KGHDR, CDR2 SFDVKD. The CDR3 is 15 amino acids. CDR3 in amino acids: CATSDPRQGAEKLFF. CDR3 in DNA: TGTGCCACCAGTGACCCGAGGCAGGGGGCCGAAAAACTGTTTTTT.

The CDR3 region has the DNA TGTGCCAGCAGCCAATCCGGCAGGGGGCGCGACGAGCAGTACTTC. This gives the protein CASSQSGRGRDEQYF. The J gene is TRBJ2-7, the V gene TRBV16; 8 positions agree with TRBD1. J gave up 5 bases and V 0 bases, and 6 bases lay outside the gene matches. CDR1 is KGHSY, CDR2 FQNENV, per germline. The CDR3 has 15 residues.

V is TRBV10-3 and J is TRBJ1-1; D not certain. Per the germline V gene, CDR1 is ENHRY and CDR2 is SYGVKD. Trimming took 3 bases from V and 8 from J, leaving 13 bases between them. The CDR3 totals 13 residues. The CDR3 sequence is CAISDEPEREAFF. CDR3 nucleotides: TGTGCCATCAGTGACGAGCCCGAACGCGAAGCTTTCTTT.